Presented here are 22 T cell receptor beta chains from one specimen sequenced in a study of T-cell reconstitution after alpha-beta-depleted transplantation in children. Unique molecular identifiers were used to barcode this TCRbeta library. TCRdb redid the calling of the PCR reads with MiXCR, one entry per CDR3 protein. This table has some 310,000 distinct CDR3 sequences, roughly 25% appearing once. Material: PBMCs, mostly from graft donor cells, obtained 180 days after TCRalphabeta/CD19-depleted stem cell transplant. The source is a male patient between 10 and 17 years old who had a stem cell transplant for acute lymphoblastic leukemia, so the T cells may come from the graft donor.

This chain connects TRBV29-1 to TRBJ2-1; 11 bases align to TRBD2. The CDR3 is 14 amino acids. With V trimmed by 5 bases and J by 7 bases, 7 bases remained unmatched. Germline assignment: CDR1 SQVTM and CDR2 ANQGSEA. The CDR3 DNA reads TGCAGCGTTCGTAGCGGGAGGGGGAAAAATGAGCAGTTCTTC. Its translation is CSVRSGRGKNEQFF.

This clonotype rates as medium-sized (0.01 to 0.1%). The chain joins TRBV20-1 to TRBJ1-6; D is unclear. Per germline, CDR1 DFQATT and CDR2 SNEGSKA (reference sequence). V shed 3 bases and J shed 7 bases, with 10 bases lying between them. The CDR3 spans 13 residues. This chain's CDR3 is CSASRARNSPLHF. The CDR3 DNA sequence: TGCAGTGCTAGCCGGGCTCGAAATTCACCCCTCCACTTT.

CDR3 loop: CASSRSGTGDTQYF. The CDR3 coding sequence is TGTGCCAGCAGCCGTAGCGGGACGGGAGATACGCAGTATTTT. This chain connects TRBV7-9 to TRBJ2-3; 8 bases agree with TRBD2. Germline V gene data show CDR1 as SEHNR and CDR2 as FQNEAQ (reference sequence). V shed 5 bases, J shed 5 bases, and the junction held 6 bases outside the gene matches. This CDR3 is 14 amino acids long.

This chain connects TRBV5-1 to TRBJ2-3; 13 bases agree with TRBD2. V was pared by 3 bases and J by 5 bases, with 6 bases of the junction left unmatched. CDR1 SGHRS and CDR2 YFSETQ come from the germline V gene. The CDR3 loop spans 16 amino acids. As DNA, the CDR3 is TGCGCCAGCAGCTCCACGGGACTAGCGGGAAGAGATACGCAGTATTTT. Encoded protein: CASSSTGLAGRDTQYF.

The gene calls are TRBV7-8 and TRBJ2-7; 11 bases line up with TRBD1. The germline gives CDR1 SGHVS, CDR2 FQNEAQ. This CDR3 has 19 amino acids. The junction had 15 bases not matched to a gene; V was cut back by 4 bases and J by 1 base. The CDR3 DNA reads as TGTGCCAGCAGCTCCCGGACAGGGGGCGAGCTACAATTATCCTACGAGCAGTACTTC. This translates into CASSSRTGGELQLSYEQYF.

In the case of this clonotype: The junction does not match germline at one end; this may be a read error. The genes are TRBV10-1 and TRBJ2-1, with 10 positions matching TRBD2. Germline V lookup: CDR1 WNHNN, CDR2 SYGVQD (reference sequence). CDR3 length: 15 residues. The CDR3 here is CACSELAGTFNEQFF. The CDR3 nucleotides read TGCGCCTGCAGTGAACTAGCGGGGACCTTCAATGAGCAGTTCTTC.

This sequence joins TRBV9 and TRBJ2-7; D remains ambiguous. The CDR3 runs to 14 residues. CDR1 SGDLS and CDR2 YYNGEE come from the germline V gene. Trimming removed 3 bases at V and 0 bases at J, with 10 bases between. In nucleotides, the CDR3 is TGTGCCAGCAGCGCCGACGCCTACTCCTACGAGCAGTACTTC. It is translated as CASSADAYSYEQYF.

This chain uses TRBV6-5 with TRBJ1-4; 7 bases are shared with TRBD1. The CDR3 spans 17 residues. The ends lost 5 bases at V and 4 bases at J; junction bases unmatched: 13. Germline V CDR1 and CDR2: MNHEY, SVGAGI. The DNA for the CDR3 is TGTGCCAGCAGTACGCGACGCCGGGGGACAGTTAATGAAAAACTGTTTTTT. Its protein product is CASSTRRRGTVNEKLFF.

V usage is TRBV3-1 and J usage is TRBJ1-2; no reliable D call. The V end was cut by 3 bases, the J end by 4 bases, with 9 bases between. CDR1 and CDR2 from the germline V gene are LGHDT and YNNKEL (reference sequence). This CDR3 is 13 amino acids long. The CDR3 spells CASSHPYFYGYTF. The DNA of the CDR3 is TGTGCCAGCAGCCACCCGTATTTCTATGGCTACACCTTC.

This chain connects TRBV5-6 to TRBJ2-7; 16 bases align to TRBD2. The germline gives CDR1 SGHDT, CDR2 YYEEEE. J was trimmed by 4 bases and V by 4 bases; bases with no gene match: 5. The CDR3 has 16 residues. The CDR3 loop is CASSPGLAGGVYEQYF. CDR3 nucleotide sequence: TGTGCCAGCAGCCCGGGACTAGCGGGAGGGGTATACGAGCAGTACTTC.

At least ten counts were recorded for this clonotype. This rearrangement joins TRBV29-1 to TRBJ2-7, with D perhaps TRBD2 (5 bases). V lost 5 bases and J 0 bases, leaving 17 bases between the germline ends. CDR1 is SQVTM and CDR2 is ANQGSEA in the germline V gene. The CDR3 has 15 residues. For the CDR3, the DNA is TGCAGCGTTTGGGGTTACGGGGAGCGCTCCTACGAGCAGTACTTC. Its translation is CSVWGYGERSYEQYF.

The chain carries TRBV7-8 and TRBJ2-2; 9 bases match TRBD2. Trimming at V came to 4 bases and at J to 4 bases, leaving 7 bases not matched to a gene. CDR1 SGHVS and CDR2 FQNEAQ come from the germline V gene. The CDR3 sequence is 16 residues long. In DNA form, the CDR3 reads TGTGCCAGCAGCTCGGCGGGAGGGCTTTCCACCGGGGAGCTGTTTTTT. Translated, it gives CASSSAGGLSTGELFF.

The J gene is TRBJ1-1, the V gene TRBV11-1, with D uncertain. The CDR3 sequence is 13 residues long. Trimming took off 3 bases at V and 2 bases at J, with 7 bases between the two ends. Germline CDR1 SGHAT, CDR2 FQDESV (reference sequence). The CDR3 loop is CASSFTPNTEAFF. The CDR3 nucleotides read TGTGCCAGCAGCTTCACCCCCAACACTGAAGCTTTCTTT.

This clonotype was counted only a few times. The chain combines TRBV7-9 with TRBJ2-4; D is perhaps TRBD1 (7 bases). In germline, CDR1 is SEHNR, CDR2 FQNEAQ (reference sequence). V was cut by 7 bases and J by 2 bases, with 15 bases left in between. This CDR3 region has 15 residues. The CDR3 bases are TGTGCCAGCACCGCGGGACAGACGACCAAAAACATTCAGTACTTC. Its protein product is CASTAGQTTKNIQYF. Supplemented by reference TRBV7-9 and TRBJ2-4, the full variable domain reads DTGVSQNPRHKITKRGQNVTFRCDPISEHNRLYWYRQTLGQGPEFLTYFQNEAQLEKSRLLSDRFSAERPKGSFSTLEIQRTEQGDSAMYLCASTAGQTTKNIQYFGAGTRLSVL.

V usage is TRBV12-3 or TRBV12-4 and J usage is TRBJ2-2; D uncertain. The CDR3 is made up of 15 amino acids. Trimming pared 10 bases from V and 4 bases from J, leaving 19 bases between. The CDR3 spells CATTRDERPTGELFF. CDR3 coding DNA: TGTGCCACTACCCGAGACGAGAGACCCACCGGGGAGCTGTTTTTT.

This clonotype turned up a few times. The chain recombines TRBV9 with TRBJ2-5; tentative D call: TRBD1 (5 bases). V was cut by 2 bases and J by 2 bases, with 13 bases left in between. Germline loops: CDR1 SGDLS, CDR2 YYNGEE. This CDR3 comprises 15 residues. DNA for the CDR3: TGTGCCAGCAGCGTCCTTACAGGTTCTCAAGAGACCCAGTACTTC. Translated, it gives CASSVLTGSQETQYF.

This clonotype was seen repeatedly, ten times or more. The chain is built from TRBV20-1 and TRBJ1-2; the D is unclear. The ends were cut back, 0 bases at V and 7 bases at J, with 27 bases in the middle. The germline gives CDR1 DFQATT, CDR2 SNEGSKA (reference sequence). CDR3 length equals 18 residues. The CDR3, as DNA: TGCAGTGCTAGAGATCGGATGGGCGCAGGCCCCGAGGTTGGTGGCTACACCTTC. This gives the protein CSARDRMGAGPEVGGYTF.

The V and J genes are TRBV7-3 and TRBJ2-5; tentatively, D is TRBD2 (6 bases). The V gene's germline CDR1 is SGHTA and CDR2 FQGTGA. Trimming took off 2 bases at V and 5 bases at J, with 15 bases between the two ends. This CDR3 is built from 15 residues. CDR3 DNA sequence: TGTGCCAGCAGCTTAGAGGCGGGAAATGGGGAGACCCAGTACTTC. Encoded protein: CASSLEAGNGETQYF.

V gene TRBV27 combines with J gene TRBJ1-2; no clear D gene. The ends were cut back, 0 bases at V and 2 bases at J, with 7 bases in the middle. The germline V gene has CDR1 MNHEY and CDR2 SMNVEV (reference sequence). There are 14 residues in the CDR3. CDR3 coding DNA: TGTGCCAGCAGTTTATCAGCACTGAACTATGGCTACACCTTC. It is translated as CASSLSALNYGYTF.

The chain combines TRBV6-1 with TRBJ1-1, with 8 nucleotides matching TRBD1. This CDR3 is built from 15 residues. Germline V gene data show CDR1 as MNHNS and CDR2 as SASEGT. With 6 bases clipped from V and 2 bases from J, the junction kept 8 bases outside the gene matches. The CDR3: CASSRTGKVNTEAFF. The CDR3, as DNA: TGTGCCAGCAGCCGGACAGGGAAGGTTAACACTGAAGCTTTCTTT.

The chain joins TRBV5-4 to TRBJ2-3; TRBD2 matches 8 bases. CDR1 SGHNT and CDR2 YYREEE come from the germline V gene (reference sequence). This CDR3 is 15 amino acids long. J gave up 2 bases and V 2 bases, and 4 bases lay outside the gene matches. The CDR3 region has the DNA TGTGCCAGCAGCTTCACCGGGAGGGTCACAGATACGCAGTATTTT. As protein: CASSFTGRVTDTQYF.

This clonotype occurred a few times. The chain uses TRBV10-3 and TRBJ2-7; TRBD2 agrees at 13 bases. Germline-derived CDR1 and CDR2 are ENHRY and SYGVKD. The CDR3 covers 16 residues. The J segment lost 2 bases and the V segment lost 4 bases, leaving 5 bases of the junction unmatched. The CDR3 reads CAISGTSGRTPYEQYF. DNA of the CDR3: TGTGCCATCAGTGGGACTAGCGGGAGAACCCCCTACGAGCAGTACTTC.